A single sample is the source of the 12 T cell receptor beta chains below, sequenced in a study of CD8+ T cells in alopecia areata. cDNA serving as the sequencing template came from extracted, reverse transcribed RNA. Some clones are missing from TCRdb's copy, which holds only in-frame ones; the method was immunoSEQ multiplex PCR. The sample has 120,000 or so clones, 35% to 40% seen once. The sequenced material came from CD4+ T cells sorted from blood. The receptors stem from a human donor with alopecia areata.

The chain is built from TRBV5-1 and TRBJ1-2, with 7 bases lining up with TRBD1. V lost 0 bases to trimming and J lost 2 bases; unmatched junction nucleotides: 4. There are 15 residues in the CDR3. Germline V lookup: CDR1 SGHRS, CDR2 YFSETQ. The CDR3 bases are TGCGCCAGCAGCTTGGACAGGGGATGGAACTATGGCTACACCTTC. It encodes CASSLDRGWNYGYTF.

This clone was found a few times. The rearrangement joins TRBV6-5 to TRBJ1-2, with TRBD1 matching over 8 bases. Per the germline V gene, CDR1 is MNHEY and CDR2 is SVGAGI. V shed 7 bases and J 2 bases; nucleotides not matched to a gene: 9. This CDR3 has 15 residues. The CDR3 region has the DNA TGTGCCAGCAAAGACTTGGGACAGGACAACTATGGCTACACCTTC. Protein: CASKDLGQDNYGYTF.

The chain joins TRBV29-1 to TRBJ1-2; 8 nucleotides agree with TRBD1. CDR3 length equals 15 residues. The V segment lost 4 bases and the J segment 7 bases; nucleotides outside the gene matches: 14. Germline V CDR1 and CDR2: SQVTM, ANQGSEA. This chain's CDR3 is CSVVLDRVQGAGYTF. The DNA of the CDR3 is TGCAGCGTTGTCCTGGACAGGGTACAAGGGGCTGGCTACACCTTC.

The chain links TRBV28 to TRBJ2-5; possible D gene TRBD1, 7 bases. The CDR3 totals 13 residues. CDR1 MDHEN and CDR2 SYDVKM come from the germline V gene. The V end lost 8 bases, the J end lost 1 base, and 11 bases lay between the germline ends. The CDR3: CASRGTVQETQYF. CDR3 sequence (DNA): TGTGCCAGCCGCGGGACAGTCCAAGAGACCCAGTACTTC.

To note about this clone: The identical CDR3 is also encoded by other nucleotide sequences in the sample. The rearrangement links TRBV7-9 to TRBJ2-3; possibly TRBD1 for D (6 bases). Germline V gives CDR1 SEHNR, CDR2 FQNEAQ (reference sequence). V was clipped by 5 bases and J by 3 bases, with 12 bases between them. CDR3 length: 14 amino acids. CDR3 sequence reads: CASSLGQLTDTQYF. The DNA for the CDR3 is TGTGCCAGCAGCCTAGGACAGTTAACAGATACGCAGTATTTT.

About this clone: The same CDR3 also results from other DNA sequences found in this sample. The rearrangement links TRBV30 to TRBJ1-2; D is unclear. CDR1 GTSNPN and CDR2 SVGIG come from the germline V gene (reference sequence). V lost 2 bases, J lost 1 base, and 2 bases lay in between. This CDR3 has 11 amino acids. The DNA for the CDR3 is TGTGCCTGGAGTCTTAACTATGGCTACACCTTC. Amino acids: CAWSLNYGYTF.

The chain links TRBV5-1 to TRBJ1-6, with D possibly being TRBD1 (6 bases). Trimming cost V 4 bases and J 7 bases, with 12 bases left between them. CDR1 is SGHRS, CDR2 YFSETQ, per germline. CDR3 length: 14 amino acids. This CDR3 reads CASSEQGGNSPLHF. The CDR3 nucleotides read TGCGCCAGCAGCGAACAGGGTGGCAATTCACCCCTCCACTTT.

A word on this clone: Other nucleotide sequences from this sample produce the same CDR3. The rearrangement joins TRBV30 to TRBJ2-3; D is perhaps TRBD2 (5 bases). CDR3 length: 13 amino acids. Trimming took off 0 bases at V and 6 bases at J, with 10 bases between the two ends. CDR1 GTSNPN and CDR2 SVGIG come from the germline V gene (reference sequence). CDR3 coding DNA: TGTGCCTGGAGTGTACGAGGGTCCGATACGCAGTATTTT. It specifies CAWSVRGSDTQYF.

The V call is TRBV7-6, the J call TRBJ2-7; D call uncertain. V was clipped by 5 bases and J by 3 bases, with 5 bases between them. CDR1 is SGHVS and CDR2 is FNYEAQ in the germline V gene. This CDR3 has 11 residues. CDR3 protein: CASSRGYEQYF. CDR3 coding DNA: TGTGCCAGCAGCAGAGGCTACGAGCAGTACTTC.

V is TRBV5-1 and J is TRBJ2-2, with no clear D. The ends were cut back, 4 bases at V and 0 bases at J, with 4 bases in the middle. CDR3 size: 13 residues. Germline CDR1 and CDR2: SGHRS and YFSETQ. The chain's CDR3 is CASSAANTGELFF. CDR3 DNA: TGCGCCAGCAGCGCCGCGAACACCGGGGAGCTGTTTTTT.

The V and J genes are TRBV29-1 and TRBJ2-7; 10 bases are a match to TRBD1. This CDR3 spans 14 amino acids. The germline CDR1 and CDR2 sequences are SQVTM and ANQGSEA. V was clipped by 6 bases and J by 1 base; unmatched bases: 6. The chain's CDR3 is CSVTRDRGSYEQYF. The CDR3 DNA is TGCAGCGTCACCCGGGACAGGGGTTCCTACGAGCAGTACTTC.

V usage is TRBV7-3 and J usage is TRBJ1-1; TRBD1 might be the D (5 bases). This CDR3 comprises 14 residues. CDR1 and CDR2 from the germline V gene are SGHTA and FQGTGA. Trimming left V 4 bases short and J 11 bases short, with 20 bases between. The DNA for the CDR3 is TGTGCCAGCAGCTCATCAGGGACGGCGTTAGGGGCTTTCTTT. Translated: CASSSSGTALGAFF.